The rows below give T cell receptor beta chains drawn from one sample of a study of OX40 agonist ivuxolimab in advanced cancers. Assay used: immunoSEQ multiplex PCR; TCRdb lists only in-frame clones, some missing. The sample records more than 45,000 clones, approximately 83% being singletons. The sample in question was CD4+ or CD8+ T cells sorted from blood, obtained in a trial of the OX40 agonist ivuxolimab. All receptors derive from an adult with an advanced solid tumor such as melanoma, head and neck, liver or kidney cancer. The CDR3 runs from the conserved cysteine through the conserved F or W. Fields, in order: J gene, clone size, D gene, V gene, CDR3 length, CDR3 DNA, CDR3 protein. D genes are given only for firm matches. Size values are once, few and many counts, or a class for expanded clones, and some rows have none.

j_call: TRBJ2-7; clone_size: .; d_call: .; v_call: TRBV7-2; cdr3_length: 14; cdr3_nt: TGTGCCAGCAGTACGGACCGGAGCTCCTACGAGCAGTACTTC; cdr3_aa: CASSTDRSSYEQYF
j_call: TRBJ2-2; clone_size: .; d_call: TRBD2; v_call: TRBV7-6; cdr3_length: 16; cdr3_nt: TGTGCCAGCAGCCCACTAGCGGGGGGGCATACCGGGGAGCTGTTTTTT; cdr3_aa: CASSPLAGGHTGELFF
j_call: TRBJ2-7; clone_size: .; d_call: .; v_call: TRBV5-1; cdr3_length: 15; cdr3_nt: TGCGCCAGCAGCTTAGAGTCCATAAAGTCCTACGAGCAGTACTTC; cdr3_aa: CASSLESIKSYEQYF
j_call: TRBJ1-2; clone_size: .; d_call: .; v_call: TRBV7-9; cdr3_length: 12; cdr3_nt: TGTGCCAGCAGCGCAACTGGTAGGGGCTACACCTTC; cdr3_aa: CASSATGRGYTF
j_call: TRBJ1-2; clone_size: .; d_call: .; v_call: TRBV5-6; cdr3_length: 13; cdr3_nt: TGTGCCAGCAGCTGGGGGACGGAAGGGGGCTACACCTTC; cdr3_aa: CASSWGTEGGYTF
j_call: TRBJ2-5; clone_size: .; d_call: .; v_call: TRBV6-1; cdr3_length: 14; cdr3_nt: TGTGCCAGCCTAGGGGTTCAGGGTCCGGAGACCCAGTACTTC; cdr3_aa: CASLGVQGPETQYF
j_call: TRBJ2-7; clone_size: .; d_call: .; v_call: TRBV2; cdr3_length: 11; cdr3_nt: TGTGCCAGCAGGTACTCCTACGAGCAGTACTTC; cdr3_aa: CASRYSYEQYF
j_call: TRBJ2-3; clone_size: .; d_call: .; v_call: TRBV7-9; cdr3_length: 16; cdr3_nt: TGTGCCAGCAGCTTCTCGACCGGGGGAGGCACAGATACGCAGTATTTT; cdr3_aa: CASSFSTGGGTDTQYF
j_call: TRBJ2-6; clone_size: .; d_call: TRBD2; v_call: TRBV6-1; cdr3_length: 17; cdr3_nt: TGTGCCAGCAGTGTGCGGCTAGCGGGAGCTGGGGCCAACGTCCTGACTTTC; cdr3_aa: CASSVRLAGAGANVLTF
j_call: TRBJ1-5; clone_size: .; d_call: .; v_call: TRBV28; cdr3_length: 15; cdr3_nt: TGTGCCAGCAGTTTGCGATTAGCAGGGAATCAGCCCCAGCATTTT; cdr3_aa: CASSLRLAGNQPQHF
j_call: TRBJ1-4; clone_size: .; d_call: .; v_call: TRBV29-1; cdr3_length: 15; cdr3_nt: TGCAGCGTGGACCTGGGGGGGGCAACTAATGAAAAACTGTTTTTT; cdr3_aa: CSVDLGGATNEKLFF
j_call: TRBJ2-2; clone_size: .; d_call: TRBD2; v_call: TRBV7-7; cdr3_length: 14; cdr3_nt: TGTGCTAGCAGCCCAGGACTAGATTTCGAGGAGCTGTTTTTT; cdr3_aa: CASSPGLDFEELFF
j_call: TRBJ1-2; clone_size: once; d_call: TRBD1; v_call: TRBV6-6; cdr3_length: 14; cdr3_nt: TGTGCCAGCAGACCGGGACAGGGGGCCTATGGCTACACCTTC; cdr3_aa: CASRPGQGAYGYTF
j_call: TRBJ2-7; clone_size: .; d_call: TRBD2; v_call: TRBV9; cdr3_length: 16; cdr3_nt: TGTGCCAGCAGCGTAGCTACGAGCGGGGGGTTCTACGAGCAGTACTTC; cdr3_aa: CASSVATSGGFYEQYF
j_call: TRBJ1-2; clone_size: few; d_call: .; v_call: TRBV7-8; cdr3_length: 15; cdr3_nt: TGTGCCAGCAGCTTAGATCACGGAAGTTACTATGGCTACACCTTC; cdr3_aa: CASSLDHGSYYGYTF
j_call: TRBJ2-5; clone_size: .; d_call: .; v_call: TRBV5-4; cdr3_length: 13; cdr3_nt: TGTGCCAGCAGCTTGAGCAGGGACGAGACCCAGTACTTC; cdr3_aa: CASSLSRDETQYF
j_call: TRBJ2-7; clone_size: once; d_call: .; v_call: TRBV7-9; cdr3_length: 14; cdr3_nt: TGTGCCAGCAGCTTAGCGGGAAGCTCCTACGAGCAGTACTTC; cdr3_aa: CASSLAGSSYEQYF
j_call: TRBJ2-7; clone_size: .; d_call: .; v_call: TRBV28; cdr3_length: 14; cdr3_nt: TGTGCCAGCAGTTCTATAAGTCGCGGCTCCGAGCAGTACTTC; cdr3_aa: CASSSISRGSEQYF
j_call: TRBJ2-1; clone_size: .; d_call: TRBD2; v_call: TRBV30; cdr3_length: 18; cdr3_nt: TGTGCCTGGAGTTGGACCGCTATCGGGAGGAGGGTCTACAATGAGCAGTTCTTC; cdr3_aa: CAWSWTAIGRRVYNEQFF
j_call: TRBJ1-2; clone_size: once; d_call: .; v_call: TRBV27; cdr3_length: 15; cdr3_nt: TGTGCCAGCAGTTTGGCGGCCGGCGGGGGGCTTGGCTACACCTTC; cdr3_aa: CASSLAAGGGLGYTF
j_call: TRBJ1-5; clone_size: few; d_call: .; v_call: TRBV2; cdr3_length: 13; cdr3_nt: TGTGCCAGCAGTGGGCAAGGCAATCAGCCCCAGCATTTT; cdr3_aa: CASSGQGNQPQHF
j_call: TRBJ2-5; clone_size: .; d_call: .; v_call: TRBV7-9; cdr3_length: 15; cdr3_nt: TGTGCCAGCAGCCCCCGGGCCAAATCCAGAGGGGAGCAGTACTTC; cdr3_aa: CASSPRAKSRGEQYF
j_call: TRBJ2-7; clone_size: .; d_call: TRBD2; v_call: TRBV4-1; cdr3_length: 18; cdr3_nt: TGCGCCAGCAGCCAATTTGTCGTATCGGCGGGGGGATTCTACGAGCAGTACTTC; cdr3_aa: CASSQFVVSAGGFYEQYF
j_call: TRBJ1-5; clone_size: .; d_call: .; v_call: TRBV7-9; cdr3_length: 13; cdr3_nt: TGTGCCAGCAGCTTAGTAGGATGGCAGCCCCAGCATTTT; cdr3_aa: CASSLVGWQPQHF
j_call: TRBJ1-2; clone_size: .; d_call: .; v_call: TRBV5-4; cdr3_length: 13; cdr3_nt: TGTGCCAGCAGCCGGACAGAAGACTATGGCTACACCTTC; cdr3_aa: CASSRTEDYGYTF
j_call: TRBJ2-7; clone_size: .; d_call: TRBD2; v_call: TRBV5-6; cdr3_length: 16; cdr3_nt: TGTGCCAGCAGCTTGTTGGTACTAGCGGAAACCTACGAGCAGTACTTC; cdr3_aa: CASSLLVLAETYEQYF
j_call: TRBJ2-7; clone_size: .; d_call: TRBD2; v_call: TRBV18; cdr3_length: 18; cdr3_nt: TGTGCCAGCTCACCATCAGGACTAGCGGGAGGGTTAAGTTACGAGCAGTACTTC; cdr3_aa: CASSPSGLAGGLSYEQYF
j_call: TRBJ2-1; clone_size: once; d_call: .; v_call: TRBV11-1; cdr3_length: 15; cdr3_nt: TGTGCCAGCAGCCCCACGGGTTTGTCGTACAATGAGCAGTTCTTC; cdr3_aa: CASSPTGLSYNEQFF